This T cell receptor beta chain was retrieved from a study of cytomegalovirus exposure and HLA in healthy donors. The study, taken as a whole, reports: Later analysis showed most CMV-associated TCR beta chains appearing HLA-restricted. A later analysis showed HLA-associated TCR beta chains outstripping equally common others in clonal expansion.

In the case of this clone: Its antigen is undetermined.

With 60 Vbeta and 13 Jbeta primers, the PCR was carried out. The method was immunoSEQ multiplex PCR; TCRdb's version includes in-frame clones alone and lacks a portion of them. The sample has about 130,000 clones. The sample consisted of PBMCs. The sequence derives from a woman aged 55-69 years in good health and CMV-seronegative.

The CDR3 region has the DNA TGTGCCAGCAGCTTAGGGGGGGCCTCGGGCACAGATACGCAGTATTTT. It is translated as CASSLGGASGTDTQYF. The V call is TRBV13, the J call TRBJ2-3; TRBD1 might be the D (6 bases). Deletions cut 0 bases from V and 1 base from J, with 11 bases between. CDR1 is PRHDT, CDR2 FYEKMQ, per germline (reference sequence). This CDR3 is 16 amino acids long. The whole variable domain, remainder taken from reference TRBV13 and TRBJ2-3, is AAGVIQSPRHLIKEKRETATLKCYPIPRHDTVYWYQQGPGQDPQFLISFYEKMQSDKGSIPDRFSAQQFSDYHSELNMSSLELGDSALYFCASSLGGASGTDTQYFGPGTRLTVL.